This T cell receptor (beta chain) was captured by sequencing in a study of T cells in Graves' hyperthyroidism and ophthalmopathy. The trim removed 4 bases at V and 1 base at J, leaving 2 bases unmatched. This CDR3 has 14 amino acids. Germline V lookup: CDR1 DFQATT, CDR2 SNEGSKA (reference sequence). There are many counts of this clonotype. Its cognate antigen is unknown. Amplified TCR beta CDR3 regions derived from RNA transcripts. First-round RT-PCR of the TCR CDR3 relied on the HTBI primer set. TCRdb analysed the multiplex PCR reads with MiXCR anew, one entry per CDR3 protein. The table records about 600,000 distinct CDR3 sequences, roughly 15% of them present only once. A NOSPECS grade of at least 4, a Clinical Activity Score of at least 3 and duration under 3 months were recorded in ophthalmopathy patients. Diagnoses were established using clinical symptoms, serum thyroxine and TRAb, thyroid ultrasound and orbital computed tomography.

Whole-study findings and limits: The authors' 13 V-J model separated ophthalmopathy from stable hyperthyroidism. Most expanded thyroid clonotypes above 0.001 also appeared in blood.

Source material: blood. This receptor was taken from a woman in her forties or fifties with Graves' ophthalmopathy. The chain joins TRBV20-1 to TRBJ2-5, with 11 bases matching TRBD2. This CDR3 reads CSATSGRTQETQYF. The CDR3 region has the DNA TGCAGTGCTACTAGCGGGAGGACCCAAGAGACCCAGTACTTC.